Given below is one T cell receptor beta chain in context. Through a sample-barcoded 5' primer and a J-beta primer mix, a second PCR was run for about 6 to 11 cycles. Each cDNA molecule was tagged by a template-switch adaptor that had 12 random nucleotides. Every sample returned 2.5 million or more CDR3-containing paired-end reads. Using its own MiXCR run on the 5' RACE reads, TCRdb lists one record per CDR3 protein. Of a few hundred thousand distinct CDR3 sequences listed, approximately 30% were seen once; the top ten hold approximately 17%. This sample was taken from a study of blood T cells in healthy people across ages. Trimming shortened V by 2 bases and J by 1 base, and 6 bases separated the two germline ends. CDR3 length equals 13 residues. Germline CDR1 is GTSNPN and CDR2 is SVGIG (reference sequence).

The sample taken for sequencing was blood. The rearrangement joins TRBV30 to TRBJ1-5, with a tentative D call TRBD1 (5 bases). The clonotype comes from a woman in her 70s in good health. The CDR3 bases are TGTGCCTGGAGTCGGGACAGCAATCAGCCCCAGCATTTT. It is translated as CAWSRDSNQPQHF.